Listed below are T cell receptor beta chains from one sample, sequenced in a study of blood T cell repertoires in COVID-19. The table came from immunoSEQ multiplex PCR; TCRdb's copy has only in-frame clones and leaves some out. Among a few hundred thousand clones listed, around 80% were seen once. Sequencing was performed on peripheral blood. Receptors were obtained from a human donor in a cohort sampled during active COVID-19. Both conserved end residues are part of each CDR3. Fields, in order: V gene, J gene, D gene, clone size, CDR3 protein, CDR3 DNA. The D gene is left open where the match is weak. The listing skips clone size in some rows; elsewhere it reads once, few, many or a size class.

V gene: TRBV7-9; J gene: TRBJ2-4; D gene: -; clone size: once; CDR3 protein: CASSLYGQSLAKNIQYF; CDR3 DNA: TGTGCCAGCAGCTTATACGGACAGAGTCTAGCCAAAAACATTCAGTACTTC
V gene: TRBV7-9; J gene: TRBJ1-1; D gene: -; clone size: once; CDR3 protein: CASSLAVTVNTEAFF; CDR3 DNA: TGTGCCAGCAGCTTAGCGGTCACGGTGAACACTGAAGCTTTCTTT
V gene: TRBV27; J gene: TRBJ2-1; D gene: -; clone size: -; CDR3 protein: CASSLRPDGGNEQFF; CDR3 DNA: TGTGCCAGCAGTTTACGGCCCGATGGGGGGAATGAGCAGTTCTTC
V gene: TRBV7-9; J gene: TRBJ2-1; D gene: TRBD2; clone size: -; CDR3 protein: CASSLNRLAGSFSHEQFF; CDR3 DNA: TGTGCCAGCAGCTTAAACCGGCTAGCGGGATCCTTTAGCCATGAGCAGTTCTTC
V gene: TRBV2; J gene: TRBJ2-5; D gene: TRBD1; clone size: -; CDR3 protein: CASSYDRGGGKTQYF; CDR3 DNA: TGTGCCAGCAGTTACGACAGGGGAGGTGGAAAGACCCAGTACTTC
V gene: TRBV28; J gene: TRBJ2-5; D gene: -; clone size: -; CDR3 protein: CASSLLVRETQYF; CDR3 DNA: TGTGCCAGCAGTTTACTAGTTAGGGAGACCCAGTACTTC
V gene: TRBV18; J gene: TRBJ2-7; D gene: TRBD1; clone size: -; CDR3 protein: CASSRLATGGKNNEQYF; CDR3 DNA: TGTGCCAGCTCACGGCTGGCGACAGGGGGCAAGAATAACGAGCAGTACTTC
V gene: TRBV2; J gene: TRBJ1-2; D gene: TRBD1; clone size: -; CDR3 protein: CASSRTGIGYTF; CDR3 DNA: TGTGCCAGCAGTCGGACAGGGATCGGCTACACCTTC
V gene: TRBV10-1; J gene: TRBJ2-2; D gene: TRBD1; clone size: -; CDR3 protein: CASTPHRGDTGELFF; CDR3 DNA: TGCGCCAGCACCCCGCACAGGGGAGACACCGGGGAGCTGTTTTTT
V gene: TRBV14; J gene: TRBJ2-5; D gene: TRBD2; clone size: -; CDR3 protein: CASSQENRGLAQEETQYF; CDR3 DNA: TGTGCCAGCAGCCAGGAAAACCGAGGACTAGCTCAGGAAGAGACCCAGTACTTC
V gene: TRBV18; J gene: TRBJ2-1; D gene: -; clone size: -; CDR3 protein: CASSPTGNSYNEQFF; CDR3 DNA: TGTGCCAGCTCACCCACAGGGAACTCTTACAATGAGCAGTTCTTC
V gene: TRBV6-5; J gene: TRBJ1-1; D gene: -; clone size: once; CDR3 protein: CASTPRGAVATEAFF; CDR3 DNA: TGTGCCAGCACCCCACGGGGGGCGGTGGCCACTGAAGCTTTCTTT
V gene: TRBV19; J gene: TRBJ2-1; D gene: TRBD1; clone size: -; CDR3 protein: CATREGAIRESSYNEQFF; CDR3 DNA: TGTGCCACCAGAGAGGGGGCTATACGTGAGAGCTCCTACAATGAGCAGTTCTTC
V gene: TRBV6-5; J gene: TRBJ1-1; D gene: TRBD1; clone size: -; CDR3 protein: CASRDRGRTEAFF; CDR3 DNA: TGTGCCAGCAGGGACAGGGGTAGGACTGAAGCTTTCTTT
V gene: TRBV25-1; J gene: TRBJ1-2; D gene: -; clone size: -; CDR3 protein: CASSEGTDGYTF; CDR3 DNA: TGTGCCAGCAGTGAAGGAACAGATGGCTACACCTTC
V gene: TRBV6-5; J gene: TRBJ2-7; D gene: TRBD2; clone size: -; CDR3 protein: CASSFLAGASYEQYF; CDR3 DNA: TGTGCCAGCAGTTTTCTAGCGGGAGCGTCCTACGAGCAGTACTTC
V gene: TRBV19; J gene: TRBJ1-2; D gene: TRBD1; clone size: -; CDR3 protein: CASSTGDRGRWYGYTF; CDR3 DNA: TGTGCCAGTAGTACCGGGGACAGGGGGCGTTGGTATGGCTACACCTTC
V gene: TRBV7-7; J gene: TRBJ1-3; D gene: -; clone size: -; CDR3 protein: CASSLILLATGNTIYF; CDR3 DNA: TGTGCCAGCAGCTTAATTCTCTTGGCAACTGGAAACACCATATATTTT
V gene: TRBV5-4; J gene: TRBJ2-7; D gene: TRBD2; clone size: -; CDR3 protein: CASSLAGREQYF; CDR3 DNA: TGTGCCAGCAGTTTAGCGGGTCGCGAGCAGTACTTC
V gene: TRBV15; J gene: TRBJ1-1; D gene: -; clone size: -; CDR3 protein: CATSRVGGSAFF; CDR3 DNA: TGTGCCACCAGCAGAGTTGGCGGATCGGCTTTCTTT
V gene: TRBV30; J gene: TRBJ2-1; D gene: -; clone size: -; CDR3 protein: CAWRPDSAEQFF; CDR3 DNA: TGTGCCTGGAGACCTGACTCGGCAGAGCAGTTCTTC
V gene: TRBV4-1; J gene: TRBJ2-7; D gene: -; clone size: -; CDR3 protein: CASSPQTAWGKQYF; CDR3 DNA: TGCGCCAGCAGCCCCCAGACGGCCTGGGGCAAGCAGTACTTC
V gene: TRBV6-5; J gene: TRBJ1-5; D gene: -; clone size: once; CDR3 protein: CASGTLLNQPQHF; CDR3 DNA: TGTGCCAGCGGGACACTGCTAAATCAGCCCCAGCATTTT
V gene: TRBV4-1; J gene: TRBJ2-1; D gene: TRBD2; clone size: -; CDR3 protein: CASSQSPVREGTRNFF; CDR3 DNA: TGCGCCAGCAGCCAGTCCCCCGTCAGGGAAGGGACTAGGAACTTCTTC
V gene: TRBV4-2; J gene: TRBJ1-1; D gene: -; clone size: -; CDR3 protein: CASRPRTGSTEAFF; CDR3 DNA: TGTGCCAGCAGACCTAGAACAGGGTCCACTGAAGCTTTCTTT
V gene: TRBV10-3; J gene: TRBJ1-2; D gene: -; clone size: -; CDR3 protein: CAISAGAWGYTF; CDR3 DNA: TGTGCCATCAGTGCAGGGGCCTGGGGCTACACCTTC
V gene: TRBV6-5; J gene: TRBJ2-3; D gene: -; clone size: many; CDR3 protein: CASIPPGTDTQYF; CDR3 DNA: TGTGCCAGCATTCCTCCGGGCACAGATACGCAGTATTTT
V gene: TRBV7-9; J gene: TRBJ2-1; D gene: -; clone size: -; CDR3 protein: CASSLEAAIGYNEQFF; CDR3 DNA: TGTGCCAGCAGCTTAGAGGCGGCTATTGGCTACAATGAGCAGTTCTTC
V gene: TRBV5-4; J gene: TRBJ2-3; D gene: TRBD2; clone size: -; CDR3 protein: CASSHGLGPLDTQYF; CDR3 DNA: TGTGCCAGCAGCCATGGACTAGGGCCCCTAGATACGCAGTATTTT
V gene: TRBV19; J gene: TRBJ2-2; D gene: TRBD1; clone size: -; CDR3 protein: CASRRQGADTGELFF; CDR3 DNA: TGTGCCAGTAGAAGACAGGGGGCGGACACCGGGGAGCTGTTTTTT
V gene: TRBV21-1; J gene: TRBJ2-7; D gene: -; clone size: once; CDR3 protein: CASSKGTGLKNEQYF; CDR3 DNA: TGTGCCAGCAGCAAAGGGACAGGGTTAAAGAACGAGCAGTACTTC
V gene: TRBV29-1; J gene: TRBJ2-3; D gene: -; clone size: -; CDR3 protein: CSVIGPLGLDTQYF; CDR3 DNA: TGCAGCGTTATTGGGCCCCTGGGTTTAGATACGCAGTATTTT
V gene: TRBV6-4; J gene: TRBJ2-3; D gene: -; clone size: -; CDR3 protein: CASSDYGGASTDTQYF; CDR3 DNA: TGTGCCAGCAGTGACTACGGCGGGGCTAGCACAGATACGCAGTATTTT
V gene: TRBV28; J gene: TRBJ2-7; D gene: TRBD2; clone size: once; CDR3 protein: CASSLSLGEWVAGGPYEQYF; CDR3 DNA: TGTGCCAGCAGTTTATCTCTTGGGGAGTGGGTAGCGGGAGGACCCTACGAGCAGTACTTC
V gene: TRBV5-1; J gene: TRBJ2-5; D gene: TRBD2; clone size: -; CDR3 protein: CASSLGAGGPKTQYF; CDR3 DNA: TGCGCCAGCAGCTTGGGAGCGGGAGGGCCGAAGACCCAGTACTTC
V gene: TRBV4-2; J gene: TRBJ1-1; D gene: TRBD1; clone size: -; CDR3 protein: CASSQTGWEAFF; CDR3 DNA: TGTGCCAGCAGCCAGACAGGGTGGGAAGCTTTCTTT
V gene: TRBV7-2; J gene: TRBJ2-3; D gene: -; clone size: -; CDR3 protein: CASSQRTGSTDTQYF; CDR3 DNA: TGTGCCAGCAGCCAACGGACGGGGAGCACAGATACGCAGTATTTT
V gene: TRBV27; J gene: TRBJ2-1; D gene: TRBD2; clone size: few; CDR3 protein: CASSTRAGGPYNEQFF; CDR3 DNA: TGTGCCAGCAGTACCCGAGCGGGAGGGCCCTACAATGAGCAGTTCTTC
V gene: TRBV3-1/TRBV3-2; J gene: TRBJ2-2; D gene: -; clone size: -; CDR3 protein: CASSQGGEDGELFF; CDR3 DNA: TGTGCCAGCAGCCAAGGTGGGGAGGACGGGGAGCTGTTTTTT
V gene: TRBV5-1; J gene: TRBJ2-5; D gene: TRBD2; clone size: -; CDR3 protein: CASSLGLAGDWETQYF; CDR3 DNA: TGCGCCAGCAGCTTGGGACTAGCGGGAGACTGGGAGACCCAGTACTTC
V gene: TRBV3-1/TRBV3-2; J gene: TRBJ2-7; D gene: TRBD2; clone size: -; CDR3 protein: CASSQLAGPSGEQYF; CDR3 DNA: TGTGCCAGCAGTCAACTAGCGGGACCTTCGGGCGAGCAGTACTTC
V gene: TRBV20-1; J gene: TRBJ2-1; D gene: TRBD2; clone size: -; CDR3 protein: CSASRPSSGDDNEQFF; CDR3 DNA: TGCAGTGCTAGTAGACCCTCTAGCGGAGACGACAATGAGCAGTTCTTC
V gene: TRBV27; J gene: TRBJ2-7; D gene: TRBD2; clone size: -; CDR3 protein: CASSSPGLAGSYEQYF; CDR3 DNA: TGTGCCAGCAGTAGTCCGGGACTAGCGGGATCCTACGAGCAGTACTTC
V gene: TRBV28; J gene: TRBJ2-6; D gene: -; clone size: -; CDR3 protein: CASSFIGAGANVLTF; CDR3 DNA: TGTGCCAGCAGTTTTATAGGAGCTGGGGCCAACGTCCTGACTTTC
V gene: TRBV29-1; J gene: TRBJ2-1; D gene: TRBD2; clone size: few; CDR3 protein: CSGVSSGSSYNEQFF; CDR3 DNA: TGCAGCGGCGTGTCTAGCGGAAGCTCCTACAATGAGCAGTTCTTC
V gene: TRBV15; J gene: TRBJ2-7; D gene: TRBD1; clone size: -; CDR3 protein: CATSADAETGGYEQYF; CDR3 DNA: TGTGCCACCAGCGCCGATGCAGAAACAGGGGGCTACGAGCAGTACTTC
V gene: TRBV5-1; J gene: TRBJ2-5; D gene: TRBD2; clone size: -; CDR3 protein: CASSSDRLAGVTQYF; CDR3 DNA: TGCGCCAGCAGCTCCGATAGACTAGCGGGAGTAACCCAGTACTTC
V gene: TRBV2; J gene: TRBJ2-3; D gene: -; clone size: once; CDR3 protein: CASSDGGGNTDTQYF; CDR3 DNA: TGTGCCAGCAGTGACGGGGGAGGTAACACAGATACGCAGTATTTT
V gene: TRBV4-2; J gene: TRBJ2-1; D gene: -; clone size: -; CDR3 protein: CASSQEGTGGYNEQFF; CDR3 DNA: TGTGCCAGCAGCCAAGAAGGTACCGGGGGTTACAATGAGCAGTTCTTC
V gene: TRBV7-2; J gene: TRBJ2-1; D gene: -; clone size: -; CDR3 protein: CASSLMVQGLGEQFF; CDR3 DNA: TGTGCCAGCAGCTTGATGGTACAGGGCCTCGGTGAGCAGTTCTTC
V gene: TRBV27; J gene: TRBJ2-2; D gene: TRBD1; clone size: -; CDR3 protein: CASRSGQGGTGELFF; CDR3 DNA: TGTGCCAGCAGGTCGGGACAGGGGGGAACCGGGGAGCTGTTTTTT
V gene: TRBV7-8; J gene: TRBJ2-3; D gene: -; clone size: -; CDR3 protein: CASSLVFMASALSTDTQYF; CDR3 DNA: TGTGCCAGCAGCTTAGTGTTTATGGCTAGTGCTTTAAGCACAGATACGCAGTATTTT
V gene: TRBV28; J gene: TRBJ2-7; D gene: TRBD1; clone size: -; CDR3 protein: CASSETGQGSYEQYF; CDR3 DNA: TGTGCCAGCAGTGAGACGGGACAGGGCTCCTACGAGCAGTACTTC